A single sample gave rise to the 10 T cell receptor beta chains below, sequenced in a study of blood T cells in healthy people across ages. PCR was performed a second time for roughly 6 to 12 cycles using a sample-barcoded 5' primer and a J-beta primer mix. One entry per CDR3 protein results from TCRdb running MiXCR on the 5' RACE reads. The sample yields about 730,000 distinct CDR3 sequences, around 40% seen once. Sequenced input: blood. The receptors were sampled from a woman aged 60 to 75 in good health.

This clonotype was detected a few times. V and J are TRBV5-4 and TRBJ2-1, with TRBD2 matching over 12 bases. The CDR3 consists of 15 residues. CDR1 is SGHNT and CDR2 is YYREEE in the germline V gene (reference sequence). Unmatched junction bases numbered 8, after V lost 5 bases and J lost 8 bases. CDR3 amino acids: CASSLLAGGGHEQFF. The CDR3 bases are TGTGCCAGCAGTTTACTAGCGGGGGGTGGTCATGAGCAGTTCTTC.

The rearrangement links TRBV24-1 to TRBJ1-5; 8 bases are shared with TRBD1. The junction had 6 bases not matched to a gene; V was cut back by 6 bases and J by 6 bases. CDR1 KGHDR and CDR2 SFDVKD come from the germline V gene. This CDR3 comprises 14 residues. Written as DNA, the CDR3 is TGTGCCACCAGTACCGACAGGGGAAGTCAGCCCCAGCATTTT. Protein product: CATSTDRGSQPQHF.

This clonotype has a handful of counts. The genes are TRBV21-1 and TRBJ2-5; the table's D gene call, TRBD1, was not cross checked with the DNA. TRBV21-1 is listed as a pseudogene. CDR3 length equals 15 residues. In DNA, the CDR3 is TGTGCCAGCAGCAAAGCAGGGGGGGCCAGGGAGACCCAGTACTTC. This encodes CASSKAGGARETQYF.

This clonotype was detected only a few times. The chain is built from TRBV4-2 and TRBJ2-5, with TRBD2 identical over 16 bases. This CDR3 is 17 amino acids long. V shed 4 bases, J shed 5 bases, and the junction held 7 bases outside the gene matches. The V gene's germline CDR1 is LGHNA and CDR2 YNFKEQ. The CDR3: CASSPGTSGGAVETQYF. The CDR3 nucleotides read TGTGCCAGCAGCCCGGGGACTAGCGGGGGGGCTGTGGAGACCCAGTACTTC.

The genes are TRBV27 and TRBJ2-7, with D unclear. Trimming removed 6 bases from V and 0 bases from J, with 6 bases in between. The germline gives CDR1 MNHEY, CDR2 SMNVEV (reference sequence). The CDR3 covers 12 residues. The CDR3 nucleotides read TGTGCCAGCAGCACCGCCTCCTACGAGCAGTACTTC. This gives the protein CASSTASYEQYF.

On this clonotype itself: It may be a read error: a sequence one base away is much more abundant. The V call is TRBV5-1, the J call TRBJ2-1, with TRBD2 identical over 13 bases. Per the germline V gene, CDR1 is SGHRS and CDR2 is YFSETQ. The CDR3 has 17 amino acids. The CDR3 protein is CASSFYSTSGGARERFF. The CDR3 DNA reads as TGCGCCAGCAGCTTTTACTCCACTAGCGGGGGGGCTCGCGAGCGGTTCTTC.

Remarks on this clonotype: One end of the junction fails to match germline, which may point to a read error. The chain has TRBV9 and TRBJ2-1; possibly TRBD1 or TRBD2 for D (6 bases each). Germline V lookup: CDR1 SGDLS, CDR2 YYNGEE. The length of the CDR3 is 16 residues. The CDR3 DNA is TGTACCAGCAGCACTCCATGGGGGGCCCTCTACAATGAGCAGTTCTTC. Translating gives CTSSTPWGALYNEQFF.

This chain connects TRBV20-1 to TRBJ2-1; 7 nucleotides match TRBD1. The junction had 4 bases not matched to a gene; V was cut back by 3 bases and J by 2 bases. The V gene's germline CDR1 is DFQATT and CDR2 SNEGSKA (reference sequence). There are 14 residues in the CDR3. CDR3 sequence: CSASITGAYNEQFF. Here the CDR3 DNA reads TGCAGTGCTAGTATCACAGGGGCCTACAATGAGCAGTTCTTC.

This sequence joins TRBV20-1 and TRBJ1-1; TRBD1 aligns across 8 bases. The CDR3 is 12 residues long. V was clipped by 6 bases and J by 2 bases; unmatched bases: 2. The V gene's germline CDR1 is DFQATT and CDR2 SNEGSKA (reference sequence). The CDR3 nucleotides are TGCAGTGCGGGGACAGGCAACACTGAAGCTTTCTTT. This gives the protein CSAGTGNTEAFF.

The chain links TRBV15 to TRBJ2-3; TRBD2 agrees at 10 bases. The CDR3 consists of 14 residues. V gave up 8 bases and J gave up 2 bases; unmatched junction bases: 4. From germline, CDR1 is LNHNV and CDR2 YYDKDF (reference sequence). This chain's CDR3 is CATDSGRITDTQYF. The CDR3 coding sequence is TGTGCCACCGATAGCGGGAGGATCACAGATACGCAGTATTTT.